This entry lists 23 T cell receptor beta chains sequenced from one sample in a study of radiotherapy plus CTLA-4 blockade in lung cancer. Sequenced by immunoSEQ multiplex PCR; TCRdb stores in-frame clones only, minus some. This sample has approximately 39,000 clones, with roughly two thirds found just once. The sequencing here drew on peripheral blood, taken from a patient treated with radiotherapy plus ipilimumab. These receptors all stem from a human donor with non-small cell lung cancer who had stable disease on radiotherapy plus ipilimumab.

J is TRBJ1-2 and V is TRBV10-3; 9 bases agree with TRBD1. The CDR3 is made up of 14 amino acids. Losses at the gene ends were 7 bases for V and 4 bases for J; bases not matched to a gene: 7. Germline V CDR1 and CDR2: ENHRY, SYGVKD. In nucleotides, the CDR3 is TGTGCCATCACCGGACAGGGGCCGGGCTATGGCTACACCTTC. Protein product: CAITGQGPGYGYTF.

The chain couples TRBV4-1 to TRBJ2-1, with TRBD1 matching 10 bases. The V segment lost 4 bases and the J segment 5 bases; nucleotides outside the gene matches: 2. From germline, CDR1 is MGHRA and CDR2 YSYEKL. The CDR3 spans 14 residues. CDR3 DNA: TGCGCCAGCAGCCGGGACAGGGGTCACAATGAGCAGTTCTTC. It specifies CASSRDRGHNEQFF.

CDR3 residues: CTSSPSFLRARADTQYF. Written as DNA, the CDR3 is TGCACCAGCAGCCCATCCTTCCTCCGGGCCAGGGCAGATACGCAGTATTTT. This chain uses TRBV1 with TRBJ2-3; TRBD1, as called in the table, went unchecked against the DNA. TRBV1 is labeled a pseudogene. This CDR3 is 17 amino acids long.

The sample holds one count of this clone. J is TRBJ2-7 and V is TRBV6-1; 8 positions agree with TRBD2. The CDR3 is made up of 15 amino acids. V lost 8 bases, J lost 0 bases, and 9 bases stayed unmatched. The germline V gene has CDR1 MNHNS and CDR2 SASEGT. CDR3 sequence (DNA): TGTGCCAGCGAAACACAGCGGGGGAGCTCCTACGAGCAGTACTTC. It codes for CASETQRGSSYEQYF.

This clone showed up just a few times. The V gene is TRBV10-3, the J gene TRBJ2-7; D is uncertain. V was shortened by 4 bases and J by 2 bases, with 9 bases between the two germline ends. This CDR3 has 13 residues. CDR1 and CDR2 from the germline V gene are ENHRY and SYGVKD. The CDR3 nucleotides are TGTGCCATCAGTGTTTCCGGAGCCTACGAGCAGTACTTC. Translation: CAISVSGAYEQYF.

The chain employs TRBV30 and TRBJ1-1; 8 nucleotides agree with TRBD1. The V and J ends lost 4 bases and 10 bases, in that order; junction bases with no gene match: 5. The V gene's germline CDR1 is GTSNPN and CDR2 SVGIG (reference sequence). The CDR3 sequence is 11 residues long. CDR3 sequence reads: CAWTPDRVAFF. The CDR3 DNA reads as TGTGCCTGGACCCCGGACAGGGTAGCTTTCTTT.

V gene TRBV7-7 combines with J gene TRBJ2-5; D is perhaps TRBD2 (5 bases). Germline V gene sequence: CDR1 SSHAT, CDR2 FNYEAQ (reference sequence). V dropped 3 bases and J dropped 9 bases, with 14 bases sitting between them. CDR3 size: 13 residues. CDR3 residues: CASSLDGGQAQYF. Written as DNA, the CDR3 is TGTGCCAGCAGCTTGGACGGAGGTCAGGCCCAGTACTTC.

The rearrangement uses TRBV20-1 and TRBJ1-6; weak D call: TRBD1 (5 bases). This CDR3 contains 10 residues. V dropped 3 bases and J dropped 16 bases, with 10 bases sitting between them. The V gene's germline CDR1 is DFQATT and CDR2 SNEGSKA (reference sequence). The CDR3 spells CSASLGGLHF. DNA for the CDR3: TGCAGTGCTAGCCTGGGGGGTCTCCACTTT.

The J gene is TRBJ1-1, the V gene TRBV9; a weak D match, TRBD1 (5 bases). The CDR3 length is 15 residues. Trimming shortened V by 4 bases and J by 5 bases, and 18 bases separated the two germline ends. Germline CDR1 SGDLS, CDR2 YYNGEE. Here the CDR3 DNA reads TGTGCCAGCAGCATCAGTCTCGCTAGGGGTACTGAAGCTTTCTTT. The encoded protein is CASSISLARGTEAFF.

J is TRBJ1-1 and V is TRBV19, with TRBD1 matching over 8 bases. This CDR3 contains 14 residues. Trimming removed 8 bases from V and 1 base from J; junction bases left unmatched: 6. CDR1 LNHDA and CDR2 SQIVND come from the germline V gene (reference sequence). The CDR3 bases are TGTGCCAGTCGGGGGACAGGTGCGAACACTGAAGCTTTCTTT. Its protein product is CASRGTGANTEAFF.

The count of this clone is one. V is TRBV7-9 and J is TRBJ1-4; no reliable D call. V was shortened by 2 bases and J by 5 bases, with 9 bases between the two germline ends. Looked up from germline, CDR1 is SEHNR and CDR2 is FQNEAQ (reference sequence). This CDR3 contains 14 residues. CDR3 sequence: CASSLQASNEKLFF. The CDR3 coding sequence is TGTGCCAGCAGCTTACAGGCATCGAATGAAAAACTGTTTTTT.

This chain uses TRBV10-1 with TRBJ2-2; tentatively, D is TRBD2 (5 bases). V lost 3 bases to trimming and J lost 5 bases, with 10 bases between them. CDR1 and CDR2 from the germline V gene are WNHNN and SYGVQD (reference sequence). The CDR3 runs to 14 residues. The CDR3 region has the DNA TGCGCCAGCAGTGATTCGGACTGGACCGGGGAGCTGTTTTTT. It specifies CASSDSDWTGELFF.

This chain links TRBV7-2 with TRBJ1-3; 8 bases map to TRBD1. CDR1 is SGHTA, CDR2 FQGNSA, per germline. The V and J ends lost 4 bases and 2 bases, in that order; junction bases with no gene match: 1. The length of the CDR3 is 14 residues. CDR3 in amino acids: CASSSGGTGNTIYF. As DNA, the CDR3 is TGTGCCAGCAGCTCAGGGGGCACTGGAAACACCATATATTTT. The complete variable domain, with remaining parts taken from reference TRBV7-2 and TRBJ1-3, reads GAGVSQSPSNKVTEKGKDVELRCDPISGHTALYWYRQSLGQGLEFLIYFQGNSAPDKSGLPSDRFSAERTGGSVSTLTIQRTQQEDSAVYLCASSSGGTGNTIYFGEGSWLTVV.

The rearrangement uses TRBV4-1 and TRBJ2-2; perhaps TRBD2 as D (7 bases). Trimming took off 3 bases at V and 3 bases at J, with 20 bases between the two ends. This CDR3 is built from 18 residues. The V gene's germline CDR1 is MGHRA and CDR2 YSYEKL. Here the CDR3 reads CASSQGRGRGADTGELFF. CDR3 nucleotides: TGCGCCAGCAGCCAGGGACGTGGACGGGGGGCGGACACCGGGGAGCTGTTTTTT.

CDR3 sequence: CATSPGQGATYGYTF. The CDR3 DNA sequence: TGTGCCACCTCGCCCGGACAGGGGGCGACTTATGGCTACACCTTC. The rearrangement links TRBV27 to TRBJ1-2, with 11 bases matching TRBD1. This CDR3 contains 15 residues. Germline values: CDR1 MNHEY, CDR2 SMNVEV (reference sequence). Trimming cost V 10 bases and J 5 bases; bases outside gene matches: 12.

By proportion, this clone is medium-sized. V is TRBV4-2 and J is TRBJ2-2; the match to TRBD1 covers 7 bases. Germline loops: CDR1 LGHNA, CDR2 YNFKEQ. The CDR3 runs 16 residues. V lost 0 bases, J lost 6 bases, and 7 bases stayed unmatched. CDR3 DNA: TGTGCCAGCAGCCAAGAGGTACAGGGGTTTGCCGGGGAGCTGTTTTTT. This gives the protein CASSQEVQGFAGELFF.

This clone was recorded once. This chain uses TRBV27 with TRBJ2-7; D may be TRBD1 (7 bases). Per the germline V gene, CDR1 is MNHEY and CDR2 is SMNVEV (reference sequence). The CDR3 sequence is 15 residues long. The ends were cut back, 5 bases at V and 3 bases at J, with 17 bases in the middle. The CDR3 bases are TGTGCCAGCAGTACCTACCAGGGGGGAATCTACGAGCAGTACTTC. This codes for CASSTYQGGIYEQYF.

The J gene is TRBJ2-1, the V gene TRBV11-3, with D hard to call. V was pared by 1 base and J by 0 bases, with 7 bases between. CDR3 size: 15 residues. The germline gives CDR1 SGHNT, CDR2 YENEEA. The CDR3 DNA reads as TGTGCCAGCAGCTTAGGGGCACGCTCCTACAATGAGCAGTTCTTC. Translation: CASSLGARSYNEQFF. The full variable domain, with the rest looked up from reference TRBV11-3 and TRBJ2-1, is EAGVVQSPRYKIIEKKQPVAFWCNPISGHNTLYWYLQNLGQGPELLIRYENEEAVDDSQLPKDRFSAERLKGVDSTLKIQPAELGDSAVYLCASSLGARSYNEQFFGPGTRLTVL.

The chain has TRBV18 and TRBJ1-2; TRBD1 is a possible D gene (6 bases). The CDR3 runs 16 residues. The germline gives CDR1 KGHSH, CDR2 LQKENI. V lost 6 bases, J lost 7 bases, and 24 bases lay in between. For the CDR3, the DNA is TGTGCCAGCTCCCCAAGGGGGGGCGAGTCTTACGGTGGCTACACCTTC. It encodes CASSPRGGESYGGYTF.

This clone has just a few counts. CDR3 sequence: CASSLAGRGEEETQYF. CDR3 DNA: TGCGCCAGCAGCTTGGCCGGGAGGGGGGAGGAAGAGACCCAGTACTTC. The chain links TRBV5-1 to TRBJ2-5, with TRBD2 identical over 8 bases. V trimming: 0 bases; J trimming: 3 bases; junction bases outside the gene matches: 7. The CDR3 length is 16 residues. Per the germline V gene, CDR1 is SGHRS and CDR2 is YFSETQ.

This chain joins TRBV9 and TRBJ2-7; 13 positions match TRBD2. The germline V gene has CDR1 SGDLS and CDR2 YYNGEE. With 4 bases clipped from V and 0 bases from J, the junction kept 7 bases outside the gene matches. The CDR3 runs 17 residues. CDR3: CASSPRTSGGVSYEQYF. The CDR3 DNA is TGTGCCAGCAGCCCCCGGACTAGCGGGGGAGTCTCCTACGAGCAGTACTTC.

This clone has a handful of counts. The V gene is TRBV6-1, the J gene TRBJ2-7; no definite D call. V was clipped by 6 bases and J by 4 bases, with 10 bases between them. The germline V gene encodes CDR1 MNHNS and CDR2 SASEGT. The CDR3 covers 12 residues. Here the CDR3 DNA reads TGTGCCAGCAGCTCAGTCCGTTACGAGCAGTACTTC. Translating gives CASSSVRYEQYF.

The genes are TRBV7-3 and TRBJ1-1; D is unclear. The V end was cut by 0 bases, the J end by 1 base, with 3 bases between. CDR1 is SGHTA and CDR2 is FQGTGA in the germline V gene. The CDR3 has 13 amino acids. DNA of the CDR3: TGTGCCAGCAGCTTAACCCAGAACACTGAAGCTTTCTTT. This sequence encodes CASSLTQNTEAFF.